The present T cell receptor (beta chain) was sequenced within a study of T-cell memory formation after mild COVID-19. V lost 2 bases and J 4 bases, leaving 8 bases between the germline ends. Looked up from germline, CDR1 is SGDLS and CDR2 is YYNGEE. The CDR3 consists of 13 residues. This clonotype has a count of ten or more. Its target is unknown. Constant-segment-primed 5'RACE gave TCR alpha and TCR beta cDNA libraries with sample barcodes and UMIs. TCRdb analysed the 5' RACE reads with MiXCR anew, one entry per CDR3 protein. The sample records a few hundred thousand distinct CDR3 sequences, 16% being singletons. Study-level findings and limits: The pre-infection memory compartment contained some responding clones, suggesting cross-reactive memory joined.

This TCR was sampled from a man in his late teens or twenties who had mild COVID-19 (a few samples of this study predate the infection). Cell type and time point are not known. Material for sequencing was PBMCs or a T cell subset sorted from them (not recorded which). The chain carries TRBV9 and TRBJ2-3; D ambiguous. The CDR3 sequence is CASSVHPADTQYF. The CDR3 coding sequence is TGTGCCAGCAGCGTCCACCCCGCAGATACGCAGTATTTT.